A selection of T cell receptor beta chains follows, all from one sample in a study of Graves' ophthalmopathy and Graves' hyperthyroidism. MiXCR, run by TCRdb on the multiplex PCR reads, gives a single entry per CDR3 protein. The data contain over a million distinct CDR3 sequences, about two fifths of them singletons. Sequencing used peripheral blood or thyroid tissue (not recorded which). The receptors were sampled from an adult man with Graves' hyperthyroidism. The CDR3 runs from the conserved cysteine through the conserved F or W. The order of the fields is D gene, J gene, clone size, V gene, CDR3 DNA, CDR3 protein. D genes are given only for firm matches. A clone size is listed for some rows: how often the clone was seen (once, few, many), or a class if it is expanded.

D: TRBD1
J: TRBJ1-1
size: NA
V: TRBV10-3
DNA: TGTGCCATCAGTTGGACAGGGGTGGGCACTGAAGCTTTCTTT
CDR3: CAISWTGVGTEAFF

D: NA
J: TRBJ1-1
size: NA
V: TRBV7-9
DNA: TGCGCCAGCAGCCAAGACGGTGGTCAGGAAATGAGGACTGAAGCTTTCTTT
CDR3: CASSQDGGQEMRTEAFF

D: TRBD2
J: TRBJ2-2
size: NA
V: TRBV28
DNA: TGTGCCAGCAGCCATACTAGCGGGGAAATCACCGGGGAGCTGTTTTTT
CDR3: CASSHTSGEITGELFF

D: NA
J: TRBJ2-5
size: many
V: TRBV7-6
DNA: TGTGCCAGCAGCACACGAAAGGAGACCCAGTACTTC
CDR3: CASSTRKETQYF

D: TRBD1
J: TRBJ1-6
size: many
V: TRBV19
DNA: TGTGCCAGTAGTACCGACAGGGGATATTCACCCCTCCACTTT
CDR3: CASSTDRGYSPLHF

D: NA
J: TRBJ1-2
size: many
V: TRBV7-9
DNA: TGTGCCAGCAGCTCCGAAAGCTATGGCTACACCTTC
CDR3: CASSSESYGYTF

D: NA
J: TRBJ2-5
size: many
V: TRBV12-3/TRBV12-4
DNA: TGTGGAATCGCGAAGGCTAGTTGGGAGACCCAGTACTTC
CDR3: CGIAKASWETQYF

D: NA
J: TRBJ2-7
size: NA
V: TRBV13
DNA: TGTGCCAGCAGCTCCAGGGACCCCAAGCCCTACGAGCAGTACTTC
CDR3: CASSSRDPKPYEQYF

D: NA
J: TRBJ1-1
size: NA
V: TRBV7-2
DNA: TGTGCCAGCAGCCAGTGGGGGGTAAACACTGAAGCTTTCTTT
CDR3: CASSQWGVNTEAFF

D: TRBD2
J: TRBJ2-7
size: few
V: TRBV6-2/TRBV6-3
DNA: TGTGCCAGCAGCCCAGTGCAGGGAGGGAACTACGAGCAGTACTTC
CDR3: CASSPVQGGNYEQYF

D: NA
J: TRBJ1-3
size: NA
V: TRBV6-2/TRBV6-3
DNA: TGTGCCAGCAGTACCGACAGGCTCTCTGGAAACACCATATATTTT
CDR3: CASSTDRLSGNTIYF